A selection of T cell receptor beta chains follows, all from one sample in a study of human T cells and chemical hapten exposure. A single record per CDR3 protein comes from TCRdb applying MiXCR to the RACE reads. The table lists 100,000 or so distinct CDR3 sequences, approximately 10% of them singletons. Sequences were derived from whole blood, sampled in connection with sensitization to the hapten diphenylcyclopropenone (DPC). Every receptor here comes from a middle-aged man with alopecia areata. Some clones in this sample may be carry-over from other donors' samples. Both conserved end residues are part of each CDR3. Each record gives: J gene, clone size, D gene, V gene, CDR3 DNA, CDR3 protein. D genes are given only for firm matches. Only part of the rows carry a size: once, few, many, or a class if the clone is expanded.

TRBJ2-7,few,TRBD2,TRBV27,TGTGCCAGCAGCGTTTCGGGAGGGACCTACGAGCAGTACTTC,CASSVSGGTYEQYF
TRBJ1-5,.,TRBD1,TRBV19,TGTGCCAGTACCCGGGGACAGGGCGCGAATCAGCCCCAGCATTTT,CASTRGQGANQPQHF
TRBJ2-4,few,.,TRBV10-3,TGTGCCATCTCGGACCCCTTAGGAGCCAAAAACATTCAGTACTTC,CAISDPLGAKNIQYF
TRBJ2-1,many,.,TRBV20-1,TGCAGTGCGTCCTCGACCTCCCACAATGAGCAGTTCTTC,CSASSTSHNEQFF
TRBJ2-3,.,.,TRBV5-1,TGCGCCAGCAGCTTGGGCACAGTACGTACCACAGATACGCAGTATTTT,CASSLGTVRTTDTQYF
TRBJ2-6,few,.,TRBV11-2,TGTGCCAGCAGCTTAGATTGGTCCGCCTCTGGGGCCAACGTCCTGACTTTC,CASSLDWSASGANVLTF
TRBJ2-7,few,TRBD1,TRBV18,TGTGCCAGCTCACCACCCCCAGGGGGATCCTACGAGCAGTACTTC,CASSPPPGGSYEQYF
TRBJ2-5,few,TRBD2,TRBV29-1,TGCAGCGTATCTAGCGGGCAAGAGACCCAGTACTTC,CSVSSGQETQYF
TRBJ2-7,.,TRBD1,TRBV5-8,TGTGCCAGCAGCTACCGGGACAGGGGACACGAGCAGTACTTC,CASSYRDRGHEQYF
TRBJ2-4,.,TRBD2,TRBV5-6,TGTGCCAGCAGCAGAGCGGGAATGGGTACCAAAAACATTCAGTACTTC,CASSRAGMGTKNIQYF
TRBJ2-1,.,.,TRBV6-2/TRBV6-3,TGTGCCAGCAGGAATGCCGGGATCATAATCCCCAATGAGCAGTTCTTC,CASRNAGIIIPNEQFF
TRBJ2-5,few,.,TRBV6-6,TGTGCCAGCAGCAGAACGGAGACCCAGTACTTC,CASSRTETQYF
TRBJ2-7,.,.,TRBV6-5,TGTGCCAGCAGTTACCTGATCGGGGGTGAGCAGTACTTC,CASSYLIGGEQYF
TRBJ2-7,.,TRBD1,TRBV6-1,TGTGCCAGCAGTGAGGGGGTAGGGGGCGCTTACGAGCAGTACTTC,CASSEGVGGAYEQYF
TRBJ2-6,few,TRBD1,TRBV28,TGTGCCAGCAGACCCGTACAGGGGGGCGGGGCCAACGTCCTGACTTTC,CASRPVQGGGANVLTF
TRBJ2-1,.,.,TRBV29-1,TGCAGCGTTGTCCTAGCTTACAATGAGCAGTTCTTC,CSVVLAYNEQFF
TRBJ2-3,few,.,TRBV2,TGTGCCAGCATCGGACTACGATCCACAGATACGCAGTATTTT,CASIGLRSTDTQYF
TRBJ1-5,.,.,TRBV13,TGTGCCAGCAGCTTAGGTGGGGCTGAACCCCAGCATTTT,CASSLGGAEPQHF
TRBJ1-6,many,.,TRBV5-1,TGCGCCAGCAGCTTAGGAGAATCGCCCCTCCACTTT,CASSLGESPLHF
TRBJ2-1,few,TRBD1,TRBV9,TGTGCCAGCAGCCCTCGACAGGGGGCAGACAATGAGCAGTTCTTC,CASSPRQGADNEQFF